This is a list of T cell receptor beta chains from one sample in a study of blood T cell repertoires in COVID-19. The protocol was immunoSEQ multiplex PCR, while the TCRdb copy is restricted to in-frame clones and leaves out a portion. The sample shows around 170,000 clones, over 65% of them seen only once. Sequencing was done on a sample of peripheral blood. Every receptor here comes from an elderly woman with acute or convalescent COVID-19. CDR3s include the opening cysteine and the closing phenylalanine or tryptophan. Fields, in order: clone size, D gene, J gene, V gene, CDR3 DNA, CDR3 protein. A D gene is named only where the DNA matches it firmly. Clone size is given for some rows only: seen once, a few or many times, or a class if the clone is expanded.

NA | NA | TRBJ1-6 | TRBV2 | TGTGCCAGCACCGGACAGAGAGATTCACCCCTCCACTTT | CASTGQRDSPLHF
NA | TRBD2 | TRBJ2-7 | TRBV10-3 | TGTGCCATCAGTGACGGACTAGCGGTCGAGCAGTACTTC | CAISDGLAVEQYF
NA | NA | TRBJ2-3 | TRBV6-5 | TGTGCCTTCTCCAGGGATAGCACAGATACGCAGTATTTT | CAFSRDSTDTQYF
NA | NA | TRBJ1-2 | TRBV6-5 | TGTGCCATCGAAGCTCGGACGTCTAGCCACAGTGGCTACACCTTC | CAIEARTSSHSGYTF
NA | TRBD2 | TRBJ2-2 | TRBV5-1 | TGCGCCAGCAGCTTAGCGGGAGGGTCTACCGGGGAGCTGTTTTTT | CASSLAGGSTGELFF
few | NA | TRBJ2-7 | TRBV27 | TGTGCCAGCAGTTTAATAGTACCCCCAAACGAGCAGTACTTC | CASSLIVPPNEQYF
NA | NA | TRBJ2-1 | TRBV3-1/TRBV3-2 | TGTGCCAGCAGCCAAGCGGGAGTGGGGGATGAGCAGTTCTTC | CASSQAGVGDEQFF
NA | NA | TRBJ1-3 | TRBV9 | TGTGCCAGCAACCAGGGGTCGTCTGGAAACACCATATATTTT | CASNQGSSGNTIYF
NA | NA | TRBJ2-3 | TRBV19 | TGTGCCAGTAGTGGACAGTTCGGCACAGATACGCAGTATTTT | CASSGQFGTDTQYF
NA | TRBD2 | TRBJ2-7 | TRBV27 | TGTGCCAGCAGTCTTACTTGGACTAGCGGGAGCTACGAGCAGTACTTC | CASSLTWTSGSYEQYF
few | NA | TRBJ1-6 | TRBV23-1 | TGCGCCAGCAGTCAGCTCGGACAGTCCTATAATTCACCCCTCCACTTT | CASSQLGQSYNSPLHF
NA | NA | TRBJ2-2 | TRBV21-1 | TGTGCCAGCAGCAAAGAAGGGAGGCCGACCGGGGAGCTGTTTTTT | CASSKEGRPTGELFF
NA | NA | TRBJ2-7 | TRBV12-3/TRBV12-4 | TGTGCCAGCAGTTATGGGAGTACCTACGAGCAGTACTTC | CASSYGSTYEQYF
once | TRBD2 | TRBJ2-3 | TRBV15 | TGTGCCACCAGGGATGGGGTCTCGACTAGCGGAACAGATACGCAGTATTTT | CATRDGVSTSGTDTQYF
NA | TRBD2 | TRBJ2-1 | TRBV6-4 | TGTGCCAGCAGTCCCCTAGCGGGAACTTACAATGAGCAGTTCTTC | CASSPLAGTYNEQFF
few | TRBD1 | TRBJ1-1 | TRBV28 | TGTGCCAGCAGTTTCCCCGGGACAGGGGTAGGGACTGAAGCTTTCTTT | CASSFPGTGVGTEAFF